The rows below give T cell receptor beta chains drawn from one sample of a study of blood T cell repertoires in COVID-19. Only in-frame clones appear in the TCRdb table, and some are missing; sequencing was by immunoSEQ multiplex PCR. Of roughly 240,000 clones listed, 70% to 90% are singletons. Sequenced sample: peripheral blood. These receptors were obtained from a woman aged 25 to 39 who had recovered from COVID-19. Each CDR3 is given with its conserved first and last residue. Fields, in order: CDR3 protein, CDR3 DNA, clone size, J gene, V gene, D gene. D genes are given only for firm matches. Rows give clone size only sometimes, using once, few, many, or a class for an expanded clone.

CDR3aa: CASSLGAGNEQFF
CDR3nt: TGTGCCAGCAGCTTAGGGGCCGGCAATGAGCAGTTCTTC
abundance: few
j_gene: TRBJ2-1
v_gene: TRBV7-9
d_gene: NA

CDR3aa: CASSTSGGPHGELFF
CDR3nt: TGTGCCAGCAGCACTAGCGGGGGGCCCCACGGGGAGCTGTTTTTT
abundance: NA
j_gene: TRBJ2-2
v_gene: TRBV7-3
d_gene: TRBD2

CDR3aa: CSVARGLEQYF
CDR3nt: TGCAGCGTTGCCAGGGGGCTCGAGCAGTACTTC
abundance: NA
j_gene: TRBJ2-7
v_gene: TRBV29-1
d_gene: TRBD1

CDR3aa: CASSLELGGNEKLFF
CDR3nt: TGTGCCAGCAGCTTAGAGTTGGGAGGGAATGAAAAACTGTTTTTT
abundance: NA
j_gene: TRBJ1-4
v_gene: TRBV7-2
d_gene: NA

CDR3aa: CASSPGTGDAVSGNTIYF
CDR3nt: TGCGCCAGCAGCCCAGGGACAGGGGATGCGGTTTCTGGAAACACCATATATTTT
abundance: NA
j_gene: TRBJ1-3
v_gene: TRBV4-1
d_gene: TRBD1

CDR3aa: CASSLGLAYEQYF
CDR3nt: TGTGCCAGCAGTTTAGGACTAGCCTACGAGCAGTACTTC
abundance: NA
j_gene: TRBJ2-7
v_gene: TRBV27
d_gene: TRBD2

CDR3aa: CASSDQGARYGYTF
CDR3nt: TGTGCCAGCAGTGATCAGGGGGCGAGGTATGGCTACACCTTC
abundance: NA
j_gene: TRBJ1-2
v_gene: TRBV2
d_gene: TRBD1

CDR3aa: CASSPRTANLKLFF
CDR3nt: TGTGCCAGCAGCCCACGGACAGCTAACCTAAAACTGTTTTTT
abundance: NA
j_gene: TRBJ1-4
v_gene: TRBV3-1/TRBV3-2
d_gene: NA

CDR3aa: CSVPGTGGDGYTF
CDR3nt: TGCAGCGTACCCGGGACAGGGGGCGACGGCTACACCTTC
abundance: NA
j_gene: TRBJ1-2
v_gene: TRBV29-1
d_gene: TRBD1

CDR3aa: CASSPPGQSYNEQFF
CDR3nt: TGTGCCAGCAGCCCACCGGGACAGTCCTACAATGAGCAGTTCTTC
abundance: many
j_gene: TRBJ2-1
v_gene: TRBV3-1/TRBV3-2
d_gene: TRBD1

CDR3aa: CASSPWTGGNYEQYF
CDR3nt: TGTGCCAGCTCACCATGGACAGGGGGTAACTACGAGCAGTACTTC
abundance: once
j_gene: TRBJ2-7
v_gene: TRBV18
d_gene: TRBD1